This T cell receptor (beta chain) was identified during a study of beta chain features in type 1 diabetes. Whole-study results and caveats: Whether HLA type affects TCRB rearrangement stayed undetermined in the present work. The study found moderately but significantly shorter TCRB CDR3s in all four CD4+ subsets of Type 1 diabetes patients.

Of the isolated RNA, all was reverse transcribed, and so the sequenced material was expressed TCRB transcripts. Only in-frame clones appear in the TCRdb table, and some are missing; sequencing was by immunoSEQ multiplex PCR. Here the sample spans about 150,000 clones, around 13% being singletons. Germline values: CDR1 GTSNPN, CDR2 SVGIG (reference sequence). The CDR3 is 13 amino acids. The ends were cut back, 3 bases at V and 0 bases at J, with 6 bases in the middle. This clone was detected many times. The antigen is undetermined. In the same sample, other DNA sequences code for this CDR3. The chain combines TRBV30 with TRBJ1-5; D unresolved. Material for sequencing was central memory CD4+ T cells from blood. This receptor was obtained from a young man with type 1 diabetes. CDR3 sequence: CAWRADSNQPQHF. The CDR3 DNA reads TGTGCCTGGAGGGCAGATAGCAATCAGCCCCAGCATTTT.